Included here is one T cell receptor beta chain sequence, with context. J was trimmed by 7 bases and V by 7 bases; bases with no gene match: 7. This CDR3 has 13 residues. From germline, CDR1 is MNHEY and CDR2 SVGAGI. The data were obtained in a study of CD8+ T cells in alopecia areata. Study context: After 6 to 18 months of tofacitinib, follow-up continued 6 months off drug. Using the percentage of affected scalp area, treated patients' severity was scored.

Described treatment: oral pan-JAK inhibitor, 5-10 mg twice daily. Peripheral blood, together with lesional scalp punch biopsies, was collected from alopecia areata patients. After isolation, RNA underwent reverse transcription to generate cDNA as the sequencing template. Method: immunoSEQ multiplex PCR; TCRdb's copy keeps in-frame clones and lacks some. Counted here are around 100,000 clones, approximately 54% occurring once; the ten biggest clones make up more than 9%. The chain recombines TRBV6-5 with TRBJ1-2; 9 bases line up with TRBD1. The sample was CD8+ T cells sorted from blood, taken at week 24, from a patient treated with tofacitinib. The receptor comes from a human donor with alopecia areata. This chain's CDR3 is CASNPRTGVGYTF. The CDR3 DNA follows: TGTGCCAGCAACCCCCGGACAGGGGTTGGCTACACCTTC.